This passage covers 2 T cell receptor beta chains from one sample sequenced in a study of regulatory T cells in long-lasting Graves disease. TCR beta libraries were built with iRepertoire HTBI primers and Arm-PCR of CDR3 regions. TCRdb recomputed calls from the multiplex PCR reads with MiXCR, one row per CDR3 protein. The data hold roughly 420,000 distinct CDR3 sequences, with around 15% observed a single time. Time point described: newly diagnosed GD, antithyroid drugs for less than 3 months. After RNA was extracted from PBMCs, the TCR library was made from it. Specimen: peripheral blood mononuclear cells (PBMCs), collected at new diagnosis, from a patient treated with antithyroid drugs. The source is a female donor with Graves disease.

This clonotype was seen more than once but under ten times. V and J are TRBV11-3 and TRBJ2-2; no definite D call. The germline V gene encodes CDR1 SGHNT and CDR2 YENEEA. The V and J ends lost 3 bases and 1 base respectively, with 12 bases between them. CDR3 length: 16 amino acids. In DNA, the CDR3 is TGTGCCAGCAGCTTCGTTAGTGACAAGAACACCGGGGAGCTGTTTTTT. The encoded protein is CASSFVSDKNTGELFF.

This clonotype has a count of ten or more. The CDR3 sequence is CASSPDWGGPGDTEAFF. Here the CDR3 DNA reads TGTGCCAGCAGTCCCGACTGGGGGGGCCCCGGGGACACTGAAGCTTTCTTT. The gene calls are TRBV28 and TRBJ1-1, with D perhaps matching TRBD1 (6 bases). The CDR3 totals 17 residues. Per germline, CDR1 MDHEN and CDR2 SYDVKM. Trimming took 5 bases from V and 3 from J, leaving 22 bases between them.